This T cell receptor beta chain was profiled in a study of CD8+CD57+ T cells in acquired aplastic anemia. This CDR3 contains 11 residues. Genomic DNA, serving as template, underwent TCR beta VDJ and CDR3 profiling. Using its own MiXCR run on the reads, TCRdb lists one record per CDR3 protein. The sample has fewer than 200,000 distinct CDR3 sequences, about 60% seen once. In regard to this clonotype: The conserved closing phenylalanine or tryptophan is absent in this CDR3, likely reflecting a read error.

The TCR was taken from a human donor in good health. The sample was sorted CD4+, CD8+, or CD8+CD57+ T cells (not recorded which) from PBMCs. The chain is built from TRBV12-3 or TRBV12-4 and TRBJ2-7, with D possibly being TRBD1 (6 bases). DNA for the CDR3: TGTGCGTCATCTCTCAGGGGCGAGCAGTACATC. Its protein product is CASSLRGEQYI.